This TCR beta chain was recorded in a study of response to subunit inactivated influenza vaccine. The CDR3 runs to 18 residues. The germline CDR1 and CDR2 sequences are MGHRA and YSYEKL. V was clipped by 0 bases and J by 2 bases; unmatched bases: 9. Using its own MiXCR run on the RT-PCR reads, TCRdb lists one record per CDR3 protein. The data contain 150,000 to 200,000 distinct CDR3 sequences, approximately 12% of them singletons. This sample also appeared in a second study, on T cells expressing NK-cell markers. From that report: UMIs accompanied the 5'RACE template switching by which TCR beta cDNA was made. These clonotypes, the leaders elsewhere, also led the CD3+CD56-NKG2C+ fraction in several donors.

Specimen: CD8+ T cells sorted from PBMCs, collected about 13 days after vaccination. The rearrangement uses TRBV4-1 and TRBJ2-1; 8 bases match TRBD2. This TCR was sampled from a man aged 45-65 years who received an inactivated influenza vaccine. The CDR3 nucleotides read TGCGCCAGCAGCCAAGAGGGGGGAGCGGGAGTGGCCTACAATGAGCAGTTCTTC. This translates into CASSQEGGAGVAYNEQFF.